This T cell receptor beta chain came from a study of cytomegalovirus exposure and HLA in healthy donors. General study results and limits: Available immune exposure information was restricted to CMV serostatus only. The classifier, whose performance was assessed in both the original and validation cohorts, reportedly diagnosed cytomegalovirus status with high specificity and sensitivity. Most TCR sequences were rare, but some public TCRs occurred in many donors.

13 Jbeta primers and 60 Vbeta primers were used for the PCR. The assay was immunoSEQ multiplex PCR, and TCRdb's table has in-frame clones only and misses some. The sample shows about 110,000 clones, approximately 70% of them seen only once. Concerning this clone: The antigen is not known.

At sampling all donors were nominally healthy, likely with unrecorded immune exposures. Trimming at V came to 2 bases and at J to 15 bases, leaving 17 bases not matched to a gene. Germline-derived CDR1 and CDR2 are MDHEN and SYDVKM. There are 16 residues in the CDR3. The chain joins TRBV28 to TRBJ2-1; 9 nucleotides agree with TRBD2. Input material: PBMCs. This clonotype was sampled from a young man in good health and CMV-seropositive. The CDR3 protein is CASSLAGGPRGDFRFF. The CDR3 nucleotides are TGTGCCAGCAGTTTAGCGGGAGGGCCCCGGGGCGACTTTAGGTTCTTC.